Each of the 25 T cell receptor beta chains below was sequenced from the same sample in a study of cytomegalovirus exposure and HLA in healthy donors. Profiled with immunoSEQ multiplex PCR; TCRdb holds only in-frame clones, not every one. Seen here are 50,000 to 65,000 clones, approximately 95% observed once, and the top ten hold 1.2%. Source material: PBMCs. All receptors derive from a woman younger than 35 in good health and CMV-seronegative.

This chain connects TRBV9 to TRBJ2-5; TRBD2 matches 8 bases. Looked up from germline, CDR1 is SGDLS and CDR2 is YYNGEE. The CDR3 consists of 16 residues. Trimming took 5 bases from V and 5 from J; bases not matched to a gene: 14. The CDR3: CASSLSGGGSGETQYF. The CDR3 nucleotides read TGTGCCAGCAGTTTGTCTGGCGGGGGGTCGGGGGAGACCCAGTACTTC. Looking up the rest from reference TRBV9 and TRBJ2-5 gives the full variable domain: DSGVTQTPKHLITATGQRVTLRCSPRSGDLSVYWYQQSLDQGLQFLIQYYNGEERAKGNILERFSAQQFPDLHSELNLSSLELGDSALYFCASSLSGGGSGETQYFGPGTRLLVL.

About this clone: Sequence at one end of the junction differs from germline and may be a read error. The genes are TRBV7-7 and TRBJ2-1, with D perhaps matching TRBD2 (7 bases). The CDR3 totals 15 residues. Germline-derived CDR1 and CDR2 are SSHAT and FNYEAQ (reference sequence). CDR3 sequence reads: CASSLDPGRGSEQFF. CDR3 in DNA: TGTGCTAGCAGCTTAGACCCTGGGAGGGGGAGTGAGCAGTTCTTC.

CDR3 in amino acids: CASKPGLAGVGGATGELFF. The CDR3 region has the DNA TGTGCCAGCAAGCCGGGACTAGCGGGAGTGGGGGGGGCCACCGGGGAGCTGTTTTTT. The V and J genes are TRBV27 and TRBJ2-2; TRBD2 aligns across 14 bases. Trimming took 7 bases from V and 4 from J; bases not matched to a gene: 14. The CDR3 runs 19 residues. Looked up from germline, CDR1 is MNHEY and CDR2 is SMNVEV (reference sequence).

The rearrangement links TRBV27 to TRBJ2-1; 8 bases match TRBD2. This CDR3 is 16 amino acids long. V shed 6 bases and J 0 bases; nucleotides not matched to a gene: 7. Germline CDR1 MNHEY, CDR2 SMNVEV (reference sequence). The CDR3 region has the DNA TGTGCCAGCAGATGGAAGCGGGAGAGCTCCTACAATGAGCAGTTCTTC. Translating it yields CASRWKRESSYNEQFF.

This chain uses TRBV2 with TRBJ1-5; D is possibly TRBD1 (6 bases). This CDR3 has 16 amino acids. The germline V and J ends were trimmed by 6 bases and 3 bases, with 18 bases remaining between them. Germline lookup yields CDR1 SNHLY and CDR2 FYNNEI. In nucleotides, the CDR3 is TGTGCCAGCAGCGGACCCGGGACACAGCCCAATCAGCCCCAGCATTTT. Translated: CASSGPGTQPNQPQHF.

The J gene is TRBJ2-1, the V gene TRBV4-3; TRBD1 aligns across 7 bases. Germline V gene sequence: CDR1 LGHNA, CDR2 YSLEER. After removal of 0 bases from V and 0 bases from J, the junction contained 8 bases not matched to a gene. The CDR3 has 18 amino acids. The CDR3 loop reads CASSQEGTALSSYNEQFF. Here the CDR3 DNA reads TGCGCCAGCAGCCAAGAAGGGACAGCTCTCAGCTCCTACAATGAGCAGTTCTTC.

This clone occurred once. The chain recombines TRBV28 with TRBJ1-3; TRBD1 might be the D (5 bases). Germline V gene data show CDR1 as MDHEN and CDR2 as SYDVKM. V dropped 6 bases and J dropped 3 bases, with 15 bases sitting between them. This CDR3 is built from 15 residues. Here the CDR3 reads CASSPGAVGGNTIYF. The CDR3 bases are TGTGCCAGCAGCCCTGGGGCTGTTGGTGGAAACACCATATATTTT.

This rearrangement joins TRBV5-3 to TRBJ2-1; TRBD1 agrees at 12 bases. TRBV5-3 is given ORF status, its function remaining uncertain. The CDR3 runs 18 residues. Losses at the gene ends were 4 bases for V and 8 bases for J; bases not matched to a gene: 16. CDR3 sequence: CARSLSPRLGTGGDEQFF. CDR3 DNA: TGTGCCAGAAGCCTTAGCCCGCGTTTGGGGACAGGGGGCGATGAGCAGTTCTTC.

The V and J genes are TRBV11-2 and TRBJ2-3, with 8 bases aligning to TRBD2. The V and J ends lost 5 bases and 6 bases, in that order; junction bases with no gene match: 16. The CDR3 covers 17 residues. Germline V gene sequence: CDR1 SGHAT, CDR2 FQNNGV. CDR3 amino acids: CASSPRGGREDADTQYF. The CDR3 nucleotides are TGTGCCAGCAGCCCACGCGGAGGGCGGGAGGATGCGGATACGCAGTATTTT.

A few counts support this clone. V and J are TRBV11-2 and TRBJ2-3; D perhaps matches TRBD2 (5 bases). This CDR3 region has 15 residues. The germline V gene encodes CDR1 SGHAT and CDR2 FQNNGV. V was shortened by 5 bases and J by 2 bases, with 14 bases between the two germline ends. The CDR3 here is CASSARVVATDTQYF. The CDR3 DNA follows: TGTGCCAGCAGCGCGCGGGTGGTAGCCACAGATACGCAGTATTTT.

V usage is TRBV27 and J usage is TRBJ2-3; 10 positions agree with TRBD2. CDR1 and CDR2 (germline): MNHEY, SMNVEV (reference sequence). This CDR3 comprises 16 residues. Unmatched junction bases numbered 13, after V lost 7 bases and J lost 6 bases. The CDR3 spells CASTQTSGGAWDTQYF. CDR3 in DNA: TGTGCCAGCACACAGACCAGCGGGGGGGCATGGGATACGCAGTATTTT.

DNA of the CDR3: TGTGCCAGCGGGACAGGGGAGGAAAAACTGTTTTTT. Translating gives CASGTGEEKLFF. V and J are TRBV27 and TRBJ1-4; 10 positions agree with TRBD1. The CDR3 has 12 residues. Unmatched junction bases numbered 2, after V lost 8 bases and J lost 8 bases. Germline V gene data show CDR1 as MNHEY and CDR2 as SMNVEV (reference sequence). The full variable domain, completed using reference TRBV27 and TRBJ1-4, is EAQVTQNPRYLITVTGKKLTVTCSQNMNHEYMSWYRQDPGLGLRQIYYSMNVEVTDKGDVPEGYKVSRKEKRNFPLILESPSPNQTSLYFCASGTGEEKLFFGSGTQLSVL.

The rearrangement uses TRBV5-1 and TRBJ1-2, with D perhaps matching TRBD1 (6 bases). CDR1 and CDR2 from the germline V gene are SGHRS and YFSETQ. The CDR3 extends over 13 amino acids. Trimming removed 4 bases from V and 0 bases from J, with 7 bases in between. In DNA, the CDR3 is TGCGCCAGCAGCAGGGACACTAACTATGGCTACACCTTC. The encoded protein is CASSRDTNYGYTF.

This rearrangement joins TRBV7-3 to TRBJ2-1; 8 nucleotides agree with TRBD2. Losses at the gene ends were 5 bases for V and 9 bases for J; bases not matched to a gene: 15. CDR1 and CDR2 from the germline V gene are SGHTA and FQGTGA. The CDR3 consists of 16 residues. The CDR3 loop reads CASSTKVGLAGGEQFF. The CDR3 DNA reads TGTGCCAGCAGCACCAAGGTTGGCCTAGCGGGCGGTGAGCAGTTCTTC.

The rearrangement links TRBV4-3 to TRBJ2-5, with TRBD2 matching over 8 bases. Germline V gene lookup returns CDR1 LGHNA and CDR2 YSLEER. The CDR3 has 16 residues. V was pared by 6 bases and J by 0 bases, with 9 bases of the junction left unmatched. The CDR3 DNA reads TGCGCCAGCAGTCGAGCGGGAGCGCTAAACCAAGAGACCCAGTACTTC. This sequence encodes CASSRAGALNQETQYF.

The V gene is TRBV4-1, the J gene TRBJ1-1; D is undetermined. The CDR3 totals 15 residues. CDR1 and CDR2 (germline): MGHRA, YSYEKL. The V end was cut by 1 base, the J end by 0 bases, with 9 bases between. The CDR3 coding sequence is TGCGCCAGCAGCCAAGGTGAGGGCTTGAACACTGAAGCTTTCTTT. It specifies CASSQGEGLNTEAFF.

The rearrangement links TRBV4-3 to TRBJ2-3, with D tentatively TRBD2 (5 bases). V dropped 0 bases and J dropped 4 bases, with 11 bases sitting between them. The germline CDR1 and CDR2 sequences are LGHNA and YSLEER. This CDR3 has 15 residues. In DNA form, the CDR3 reads TGCGCCAGCAGCCAAGATGTAGGACTTGCAGATACGCAGTATTTT. This translates into CASSQDVGLADTQYF.

The gene calls are TRBV6-5 and TRBJ1-1, with D possibly being TRBD1 (5 bases). V was shortened by 6 bases and J by 2 bases, with 10 bases between the two germline ends. The CDR3 is made up of 13 amino acids. Per the germline V gene, CDR1 is MNHEY and CDR2 is SVGAGI. In DNA form, the CDR3 reads TGTGCCAGCAGCCGGGGGATCAACACTGAAGCTTTCTTT. Its translation is CASSRGINTEAFF.

The chain uses TRBV4-3 and TRBJ2-5; 9 bases are shared with TRBD2. The V and J ends lost 0 bases and 2 bases, in that order; junction bases with no gene match: 7. CDR1 LGHNA and CDR2 YSLEER come from the germline V gene. This CDR3 is built from 17 residues. The CDR3 is CASSQDLAGGKQETQYF. CDR3 in DNA: TGCGCCAGCAGCCAAGATCTGGCGGGGGGGAAACAAGAGACCCAGTACTTC.

This rearrangement joins TRBV10-3 to TRBJ2-1, with 10 bases identical to TRBD2. The V gene end was trimmed by 3 bases and the J gene end by 3 bases; junction bases not matched to a gene: 8. This CDR3 spans 17 amino acids. Germline CDR1 and CDR2: ENHRY and SYGVKD. DNA for the CDR3: TGTGCCATCAGTGACGGGCTAGCGGGAGCAGACTACAATGAGCAGTTCTTC. It specifies CAISDGLAGADYNEQFF.

The chain recombines TRBV7-2 with TRBJ2-5; TRBD2 matches at 9 bases. The V gene's germline CDR1 is SGHTA and CDR2 FQGNSA. V was clipped by 5 bases and J by 5 bases; unmatched bases: 3. The length of the CDR3 is 13 residues. CDR3 protein: CASSPRGGETQYF. Here the CDR3 DNA reads TGTGCCAGCAGCCCGCGGGGGGGGGAGACCCAGTACTTC. Using reference TRBV7-2 and TRBJ2-5 for the parts outside the CDR3, the full variable domain is GAGVSQSPSNKVTEKGKDVELRCDPISGHTALYWYRQSLGQGLEFLIYFQGNSAPDKSGLPSDRFSAERTGGSVSTLTIQRTQQEDSAVYLCASSPRGGETQYFGPGTRLLVL.

The chain carries TRBV20-1 and TRBJ2-2; D not resolved. Trimming left V 4 bases short and J 5 bases short, with 5 bases between. Germline CDR1 reads DFQATT; CDR2 reads SNEGSKA (reference sequence). The CDR3 is made up of 11 amino acids. This chain's CDR3 is CSATPTGELFF. CDR3 in DNA: TGCAGTGCTACCCCAACCGGGGAGCTGTTTTTT.

The DNA of the CDR3 is TGTGCCAGCAGTTCCCGGACAGCTCAGGATCCAAGAGAGACCCAGTACTTC. It encodes CASSSRTAQDPRETQYF. The chain is built from TRBV28 and TRBJ2-5; weak D call: TRBD1 (6 bases). This CDR3 spans 17 amino acids. Per the germline V gene, CDR1 is MDHEN and CDR2 is SYDVKM. The germline V and J ends were trimmed by 4 bases and 4 bases, with 22 bases remaining between them.

The genes are TRBV7-2 and TRBJ2-7; weak D call: TRBD2 (6 bases). Germline V gives CDR1 SGHTA, CDR2 FQGNSA. The CDR3 has 14 amino acids. Deletions cut 1 base from V and 4 bases from J, with 11 bases between. The CDR3 protein is CASSLVGGWYEQYF. The CDR3 DNA is TGTGCCAGCAGCTTAGTGGGGGGATGGTACGAGCAGTACTTC.

The rearrangement links TRBV14 to TRBJ2-1, with 8 positions matching TRBD1. The V segment lost 0 bases and the J segment 9 bases; nucleotides outside the gene matches: 4. CDR3 length: 14 residues. From germline, CDR1 is SGHDN and CDR2 FVKESK. The DNA of the CDR3 is TGTGCCAGCAGCCAAGACAGGGGGCGCTTTGAGCAGTTCTTC. Its protein product is CASSQDRGRFEQFF.